This T cell receptor beta chain appears in the sequencing data of a study of CD8+CD57+ T cells in acquired aplastic anemia. Overall study context: Across the sorted CD4+ and CD8+ cells, DNA amounts averaged 3.2 ug.

The template used for profiling TCR beta VDJ and CDR3 was genomic DNA. TCRdb called the reads again in MiXCR, with one record for every CDR3 protein. The table records fewer than 250,000 distinct CDR3 sequences, around half of them present only once. General study findings and limits: Overlap between patients and controls comprised 25 to 30 CD8+ CDR3 sequences. With respect to CD8+ Simpson's diversity, patients and controls did not differ significantly.

The patients chosen for sequencing had shown expansion of CD8+CD57+ cells (detected by flow cytometry). Every patient had severe acquired aplastic anemia. The germline gives CDR1 KGHDR, CDR2 SFDVKD. After removal of 2 bases from V and 7 bases from J, the junction contained 6 bases not matched to a gene. CDR3 size: 14 residues. Notes on this clonotype: Its antigen is currently unknown.

The chain employs TRBV24-1 and TRBJ2-5; 7 bases align to TRBD1. The TCR originated in a human donor with aplastic anemia. Specimen: sorted CD4+, CD8+, or CD8+CD57+ T cells (not recorded which) from PBMCs. The CDR3 loop reads CATSDSRTGGTQYF. The DNA for the CDR3 is TGTGCCACCAGTGATTCCCGGACAGGCGGGACCCAGTACTTC.